Shown below are 15 T cell receptor beta chains from a single sample sequenced in a study of memory CD4+ T cells and cytomegalovirus serostatus. TCRdb keeps only in-frame clones here, not all; method: immunoSEQ multiplex PCR. The sample has around 53,000 clones, 83% seen once. Single viable CD3+CD4+CD8-CD45RO+ cells were sorted as the memory CD4+ T cells. The sample comprised memory CD4+ T cells from blood. These receptors were obtained from an adult in good health and CMV-seropositive.

This chain connects TRBV5-4 to TRBJ2-5, with 7 positions matching TRBD2. CDR3 length equals 13 residues. Germline trimming cut 4 bases from V and 4 bases from J; bases unmatched to any gene: 4. Germline V gives CDR1 SGHNT, CDR2 YYREEE (reference sequence). The CDR3 DNA follows: TGTGCCAGCAGCCTGGGAGGGGTAGAGACCCAGTACTTC. This gives the protein CASSLGGVETQYF.

The gene calls are TRBV5-8 and TRBJ1-3; D ambiguous. Germline CDR1 is SGHTS and CDR2 is YDEGEE. Trimming cost V 2 bases and J 4 bases, with 10 bases left between them. The CDR3 runs to 14 residues. In DNA form, the CDR3 reads TGTGCCAGCAGCTTACCCGGTACGGGAAACACCATATATTTT. Protein sequence: CASSLPGTGNTIYF.

The chain couples TRBV5-1 to TRBJ2-7; 7 bases match TRBD1. Germline V gives CDR1 SGHRS, CDR2 YFSETQ. Trimming removed 0 bases from V and 9 bases from J; junction bases left unmatched: 9. The CDR3 length is 14 residues. CDR3 residues: CASSLGQGVMGQYF. The CDR3 bases are TGCGCCAGCAGCTTGGGCCAGGGGGTTATGGGGCAGTACTTC.

This sequence joins TRBV6-6 and TRBJ2-3; D gene unclear. Trimming shortened V by 2 bases and J by 3 bases, and 6 bases separated the two germline ends. CDR1 is MNHNY and CDR2 is SVGAGI in the germline V gene (reference sequence). The CDR3 length is 13 residues. The CDR3: CASSYRRTDTQYF. CDR3 bases: TGTGCCAGCAGTTACAGGCGGACAGATACGCAGTATTTT.

V and J are TRBV30 and TRBJ1-6, with D tentatively TRBD1 (5 bases). The V gene's germline CDR1 is GTSNPN and CDR2 SVGIG (reference sequence). Trimming pared 2 bases from V and 10 bases from J, leaving 12 bases between. This CDR3 spans 13 amino acids. The CDR3 DNA sequence: TGTGCCTGGAGTTTGCAGGGAGGATCACCCCTCCACTTT. It encodes CAWSLQGGSPLHF.

The chain joins TRBV4-2 to TRBJ1-2, with TRBD1 identical over 7 bases. The CDR3 covers 18 residues. After removal of 2 bases from V and 0 bases from J, the junction contained 12 bases not matched to a gene. CDR1 is LGHNA and CDR2 is YNFKEQ in the germline V gene. In DNA, the CDR3 is TGTGCCAGCAGCCAACAGGGGGGCAGGACCGGCGCTAACTATGGCTACACCTTC. Its protein is CASSQQGGRTGANYGYTF.

The chain carries TRBV18 and TRBJ2-3; the match to TRBD1 covers 7 bases. V was clipped by 4 bases and J by 4 bases; unmatched bases: 17. The CDR3 extends over 18 amino acids. Germline values: CDR1 KGHSH, CDR2 LQKENI. This CDR3 reads CASSLRTGTVKVADTQYF. The CDR3 DNA is TGTGCCAGCTCACTTAGGACCGGGACAGTCAAGGTCGCAGATACGCAGTATTTT.

About this clone itself: The sample carries other DNA sequences with the same CDR3. The chain combines TRBV30 with TRBJ2-5; the D is unclear. CDR1 GTSNPN and CDR2 SVGIG come from the germline V gene (reference sequence). CDR3 length equals 11 residues. V lost 0 bases and J 5 bases, leaving 4 bases between the germline ends. DNA of the CDR3: TGTGCCTGGAGTGTACGGGAGACCCAGTACTTC. Translated: CAWSVRETQYF.

This chain connects TRBV5-1 to TRBJ1-3; no definite D call. The CDR3 extends over 14 amino acids. Germline CDR1 reads SGHRS; CDR2 reads YFSETQ. The ends were cut back, 0 bases at V and 5 bases at J, with 9 bases in the middle. In nucleotides, the CDR3 is TGCGCCAGCAGCTTGGCCCCCGGGCGAAACACCATATATTTT. It is translated as CASSLAPGRNTIYF. Using reference TRBV5-1 and TRBJ1-3 for the parts outside the CDR3, the full variable domain is KAGVTQTPRYLIKTRGQQVTLSCSPISGHRSVSWYQQTPGQGLQFLFEYFSETQRNKGNFPGRFSGRQFSNSRSEMNVSTLELGDSALYLCASSLAPGRNTIYFGEGSWLTVV.

V and J are TRBV28 and TRBJ2-7, with D possibly being TRBD2 (6 bases). Germline loops: CDR1 MDHEN, CDR2 SYDVKM. V was trimmed by 4 bases and J by 5 bases, leaving 15 bases between them. The CDR3 length is 14 residues. CDR3 nucleotides: TGTGCCAGCAGTTCGCTAGCGTTGGAAAACGAGCAGTACTTC. It is translated as CASSSLALENEQYF.

The genes are TRBV28 and TRBJ2-7; 8 bases match TRBD1. The V gene end was trimmed by 4 bases and the J gene end by 4 bases; junction bases not matched to a gene: 9. The CDR3 has 15 residues. Germline CDR1 reads MDHEN; CDR2 reads SYDVKM. The DNA for the CDR3 is TGTGCCAGCAGTTCGGGACAGGCCGGGGTTTACGAGCAGTACTTC. It yields the protein CASSSGQAGVYEQYF. The entire variable domain, with the rest obtained from reference TRBV28 and TRBJ2-7, is as follows: DVKVTQSSRYLVKRTGEKVFLECVQDMDHENMFWYRQDPGLGLRLIYFSYDVKMKEKGDIPEGYSVSREKKERFSLILESASTNQTSMYLCASSSGQAGVYEQYFGPGTRLTVT.

In its sample, this clone was seen once. Other DNA sequences within the sample encode an identical CDR3. The chain combines TRBV6-5 with TRBJ2-5, with 8 bases that match TRBD1. With 6 bases clipped from V and 2 bases from J, the junction kept 2 bases outside the gene matches. This CDR3 region has 13 residues. The germline gives CDR1 MNHEY, CDR2 SVGAGI. CDR3 coding DNA: TGTGCCAGCAGACGGACAGGGCAAGAGACCCAGTACTTC. It specifies CASRRTGQETQYF.

This rearrangement joins TRBV28 to TRBJ2-7; D is ambiguous. The CDR3 covers 15 residues. Per germline, CDR1 MDHEN and CDR2 SYDVKM. Trimming removed 4 bases at V and 1 base at J, with 14 bases between. This CDR3 is CASSWSGLKSYEQYF. For the CDR3, the DNA is TGTGCCAGCAGTTGGTCGGGCCTGAAGTCCTACGAGCAGTACTTC.

The J gene is TRBJ1-3, the V gene TRBV9; 9 bases map to TRBD1. This CDR3 has 17 residues. J was trimmed by 4 bases and V by 4 bases; bases with no gene match: 12. In germline, CDR1 is SGDLS, CDR2 YYNGEE. CDR3 in DNA: TGTGCCAGCAGCTCAAGAGGGGACAGGGTATCAGGAAACACCATATATTTT. Amino acid sequence: CASSSRGDRVSGNTIYF. Complete variable domain (other parts from reference TRBV9 and TRBJ1-3): DSGVTQTPKHLITATGQRVTLRCSPRSGDLSVYWYQQSLDQGLQFLIQYYNGEERAKGNILERFSAQQFPDLHSELNLSSLELGDSALYFCASSSRGDRVSGNTIYFGEGSWLTVV.

The gene calls are TRBV7-2 and TRBJ2-5, with 9 bases identical to TRBD1. Germline V CDR1 and CDR2: SGHTA, FQGNSA. The CDR3 has 14 amino acids. V lost 5 bases, J lost 3 bases, and 4 bases stayed unmatched. For the CDR3, the DNA is TGTGCCAGCAGCAAAGGGACAGGGAAAGAGACCCAGTACTTC. Translation: CASSKGTGKETQYF.